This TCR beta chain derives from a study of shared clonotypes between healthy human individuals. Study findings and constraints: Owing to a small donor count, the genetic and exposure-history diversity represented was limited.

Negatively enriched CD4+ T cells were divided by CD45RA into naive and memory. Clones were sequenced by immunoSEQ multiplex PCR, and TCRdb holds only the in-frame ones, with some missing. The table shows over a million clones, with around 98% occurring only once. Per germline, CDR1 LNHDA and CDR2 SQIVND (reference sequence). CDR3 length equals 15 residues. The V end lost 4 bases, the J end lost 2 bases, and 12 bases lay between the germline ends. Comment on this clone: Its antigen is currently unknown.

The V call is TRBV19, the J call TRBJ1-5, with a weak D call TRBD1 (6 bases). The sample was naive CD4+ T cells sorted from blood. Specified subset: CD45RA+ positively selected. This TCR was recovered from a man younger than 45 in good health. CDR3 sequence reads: CASSNVEGGNQPQHF. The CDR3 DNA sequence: TGTGCCAGTAGTAACGTGGAGGGGGGCAATCAGCCCCAGCATTTT.